This entry features one TCR beta chain sequence. Naive CD8 cells lacked CD45RO and underwent positive selection for CCR7, leaving out terminally differentiated effector memory CD45RA+ cells. These data are taken from a study of shared clonotypes between healthy human individuals. For the study at large: Participating donors consisted of a couple of women and a few men aged 18 to 49.

TCRdb's table, derived via immunoSEQ multiplex PCR, lists solely in-frame clones and lacks some. The profile shows about 800,000 clones, 90% to 98% of them singletons. Between the trimmed V and J ends, which lost 2 bases and 6 bases, there was a span of 14 bases. Germline assignment: CDR1 ENHRY and CDR2 SYGVKD. The CDR3 contains 15 residues. The source of this sequence is a man aged 25-40 years in good health. This chain links TRBV10-3 with TRBJ2-1, with a weak D call TRBD2 (5 bases). Sequencing was done on a sample of naive CD8+ T cells sorted from blood. CDR3 nucleotide sequence: TGTGCCATCAGTGAGAACCCGGGAATCGGCAATGAGCAGTTCTTC. It translates to CAISENPGIGNEQFF.